This T cell receptor (beta chain) was recorded in a study of T cells after yellow fever vaccination. This CDR3 is built from 15 residues. Germline loops: CDR1 SGHRS, CDR2 YFSETQ. V gave up 0 bases and J gave up 0 bases, with 7 bases separating them. This clonotype was counted a few times. Its target is not known. Each CDR3 protein gets one entry after TCRdb re-called the 5' RACE reads with MiXCR. This sample has some 600,000 distinct CDR3 sequences, with approximately 16% found just once. Study-level findings and limits: It was the secondary response that reached its peak faster, day 5 versus 15, but it was weaker. Clonotypes appearing in both CD4 and CD8 compartments existed, and their share was small.

The source material was PBMCs, sampled roughly 5 days after the first yellow fever vaccination. The sequence was obtained from a man aged 18 to 35 who received the YFV17D yellow fever vaccine. This chain connects TRBV5-1 to TRBJ2-1; D possibly uses TRBD1 or TRBD2 (5 bases each). The CDR3 loop is CASSLGGDSYNEQFF. The CDR3 nucleotides read TGCGCCAGCAGCTTGGGAGGGGACTCCTACAATGAGCAGTTCTTC.